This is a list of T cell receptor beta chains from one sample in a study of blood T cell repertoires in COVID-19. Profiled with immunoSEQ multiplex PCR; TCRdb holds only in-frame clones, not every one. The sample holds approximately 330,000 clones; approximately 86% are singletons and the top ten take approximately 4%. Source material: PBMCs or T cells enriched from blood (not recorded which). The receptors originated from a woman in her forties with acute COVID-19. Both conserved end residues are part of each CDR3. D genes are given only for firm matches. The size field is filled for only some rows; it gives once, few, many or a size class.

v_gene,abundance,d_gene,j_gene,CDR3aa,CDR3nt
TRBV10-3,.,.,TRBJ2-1,CAISESADPLYNEQFF,TGTGCCATCAGTGAGTCTGCGGATCCCCTCTACAATGAGCAGTTCTTC
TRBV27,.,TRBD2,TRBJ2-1,CASSLVAGSYNEQFF,TGTGCCAGCAGTTTAGTAGCGGGGAGCTACAATGAGCAGTTCTTC
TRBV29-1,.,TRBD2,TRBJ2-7,CSVERGLPIPTLEQYF,TGCAGCGTTGAACGGGGACTACCGATCCCTACGCTCGAGCAGTACTTC
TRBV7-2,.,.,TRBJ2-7,CASSLSDGLYEQYF,TGTGCCAGCAGCTTATCGGACGGACTCTACGAGCAGTACTTC
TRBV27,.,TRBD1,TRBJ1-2,CASSRLAGTGFNYGYTF,TGTGCCAGCAGCAGACTAGCCGGGACAGGGTTTAACTATGGCTACACCTTC
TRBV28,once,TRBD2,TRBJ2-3,CASSSFLVAGGPLGTDTQYF,TGTGCCAGCAGTTCGTTCCTCGTCGCGGGAGGGCCTTTAGGCACAGATACGCAGTATTTT
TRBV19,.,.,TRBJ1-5,CASSLGQSNQPQHF,TGTGCCAGTAGTTTGGGACAAAGCAATCAGCCCCAGCATTTT
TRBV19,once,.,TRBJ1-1,CASSIRRQVMNTEAFF,TGTGCCAGTAGTATTAGGAGACAGGTTATGAACACTGAAGCTTTCTTT
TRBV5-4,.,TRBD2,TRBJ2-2,CASSLAGVYTGELFF,TGTGCCAGCAGCTTAGCGGGAGTTTACACCGGGGAGCTGTTTTTT
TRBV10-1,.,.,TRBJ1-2,CASLYSGYTF,TGCGCCAGCCTGTATAGTGGCTACACCTTC
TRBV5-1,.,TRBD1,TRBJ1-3,CASSLGQVRSGNTIYF,TGCGCCAGCAGCCTCGGACAGGTCCGCTCTGGAAACACCATATATTTT
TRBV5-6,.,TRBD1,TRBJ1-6,CASSHGQGMGSPLHF,TGTGCCAGCAGCCATGGACAGGGGATGGGTTCACCCCTCCACTTT
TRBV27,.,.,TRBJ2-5,CASRMGEGQETQYF,TGTGCCAGCAGGATGGGAGAGGGACAAGAGACCCAGTACTTC
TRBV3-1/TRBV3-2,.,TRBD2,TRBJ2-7,CASSQSGGGTYEQYF,TGTGCCAGCAGCCAAAGCGGGGGGGGCACCTACGAGCAGTACTTC
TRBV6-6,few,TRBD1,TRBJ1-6,CASSRKEEYRGSPLHF,TGTGCCAGCAGTCGAAAAGAAGAATACAGGGGTTCACCCCTCCACTTT
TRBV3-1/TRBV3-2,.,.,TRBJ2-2,CASSSDWNTGELFF,TGTGCCAGCAGCTCGGACTGGAACACCGGGGAGCTGTTTTTT
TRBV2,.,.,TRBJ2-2,CASSVLDHPNTGELFF,TGTGCCAGCAGTGTCCTAGACCACCCGAACACCGGGGAGCTGTTTTTT
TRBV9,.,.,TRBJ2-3,CASSVSQGADTQYF,TGTGCCAGCAGCGTGTCCCAAGGGGCAGATACGCAGTATTTT
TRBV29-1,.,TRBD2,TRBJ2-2,CSVGGTNTNTGELFF,TGCAGCGTTGGAGGGACTAACACGAACACCGGGGAGCTGTTTTTT
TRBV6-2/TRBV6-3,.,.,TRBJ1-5,CASSYIRLRNQPQHF,TGTGCCAGCAGTTACATCCGGTTGCGAAATCAGCCCCAGCATTTT
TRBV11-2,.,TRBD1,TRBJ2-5,CASSGGKTGAQYF,TGTGCCAGCAGCGGTGGCAAAACAGGGGCCCAGTACTTC
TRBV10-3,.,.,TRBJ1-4,CAISGPGNEKLFF,TGTGCCATCTCTGGACCGGGGAATGAAAAACTGTTTTTT
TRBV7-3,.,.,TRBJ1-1,CASSLKGVRSTEAFF,TGTGCCAGCAGCTTAAAAGGGGTGAGGAGTACTGAAGCTTTCTTT
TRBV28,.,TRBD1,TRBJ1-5,CASSSGTVQPQHF,TGTGCCAGCAGTTCAGGGACAGTCCAGCCCCAGCATTTT
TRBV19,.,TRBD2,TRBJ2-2,CASRGGMNTGELFF,TGTGCCTCTCGGGGAGGGATGAACACCGGGGAGCTGTTTTTT
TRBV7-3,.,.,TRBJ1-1,CASSLSGGSNAEAFF,TGTGCCAGCAGCTTAAGCGGGGGATCGAATGCTGAAGCTTTCTTT
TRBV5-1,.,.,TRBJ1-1,CASSQGNRAATEAFF,TGCGCCAGCAGCCAGGGAAACAGGGCGGCCACTGAAGCTTTCTTT
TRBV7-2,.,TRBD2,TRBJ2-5,CASSLVGSGNMETQYF,TGTGCCAGCAGCTTAGTGGGTAGCGGGAACATGGAGACCCAGTACTTC
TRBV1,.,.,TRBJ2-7,CTSSQEGQFPYEQYF,TGCACCAGCAGCCAAGAGGGGCAGTTTCCCTACGAGCAGTACTTC
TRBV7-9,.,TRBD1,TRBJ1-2,CASGNRGNGYTF,TGTGCCAGCGGGAACAGGGGGAATGGCTACACCTTC
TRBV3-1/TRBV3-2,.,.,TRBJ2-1,CASSQFLGNEQFF,TGTGCCAGCAGCCAATTCCTAGGTAATGAGCAGTTCTTC
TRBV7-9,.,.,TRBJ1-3,CASSLWNRPGNTIYF,TGTGCCAGCAGCTTATGGAACAGGCCTGGAAACACCATATATTTT
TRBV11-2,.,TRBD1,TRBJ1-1,CASSLAGGPNTEAFF,TGTGCCAGCAGCTTGGCAGGGGGCCCGAACACTGAAGCTTTCTTT
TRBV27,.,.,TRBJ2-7,CASSLGSGVGEQYF,TGTGCCAGCAGTTTGGGGAGCGGAGTCGGGGAGCAGTACTTC
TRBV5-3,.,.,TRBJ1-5,CARRNRGAPSNQPQHF,TGTGCCAGAAGAAATCGGGGGGCGCCGAGCAATCAGCCCCAGCATTTT
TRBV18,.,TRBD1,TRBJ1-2,CASSHPGQGGYGYTF,TGTGCCAGCTCACATCCGGGACAGGGAGGCTATGGCTACACCTTC
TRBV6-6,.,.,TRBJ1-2,CASSYPGGGEYGYTF,TGTGCCAGCAGTTACCCTGGGGGGGGAGAGTATGGCTACACCTTC
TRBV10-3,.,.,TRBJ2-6,CAISVSAGRGSRANVLTF,TGTGCCATCAGTGTGTCGGCGGGTCGGGGTTCGCGGGCCAACGTCCTGACTTTC
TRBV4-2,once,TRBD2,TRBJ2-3,CASSQVTSGRGGYTQYF,TGTGCCAGCAGCCAAGTAACTAGCGGGAGGGGGGGGTATACGCAGTATTTT
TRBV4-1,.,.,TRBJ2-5,CASSQDSNRETQYF,TGCGCCAGCAGCCAAGACTCAAACAGGGAGACCCAGTACTTC
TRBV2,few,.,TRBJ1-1,CASSELSAEAFF,TGTGCCAGCAGTGAGTTGAGCGCTGAAGCTTTCTTT
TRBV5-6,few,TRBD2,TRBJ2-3,CASSLAGGGSTDTQYF,TGTGCCAGCAGCTTGGCCGGCGGGGGGTCCACAGATACGCAGTATTTT